The clone carrying this T cell receptor beta chain was counted between two and nine times. What it binds is unknown. The 5'RACE template-switching step produced TCR cDNA and added a universal primer site and UMIs. MiXCR, run by TCRdb on the 5' RACE reads, gives a single entry per CDR3 protein. This repertoire shows around 320,000 distinct CDR3 sequences, about 10% found once; its top ten account for around 3.4%. The data originate from a study of T cells after yellow fever vaccination. General study findings and limits: Once the booster was given, most primary-vaccination clones reappeared, at approximately 97% for CD4 and roughly 90% for CD8. The CD4 compartment and the CD8 compartment contained a small share of clonotypes in common.

The V and J ends lost 0 bases and 6 bases respectively, with 12 bases between them. Looked up from germline, CDR1 is MNHEY and CDR2 is SVGAGI. CDR3 length: 16 amino acids. The V gene is TRBV6-5, the J gene TRBJ1-6; TRBD1 is a possible D gene (5 bases). This TCR was sampled from a man younger than 35 who received the YFV17D yellow fever vaccine. The input for sequencing was CD4+ T cells sorted from PBMCs, taken 5 days after the yellow fever booster vaccination. The CDR3 DNA reads as TGTGCCAGCAGTTACTCGATCGGGGCTCTTAATTCACCCCTCCACTTT. Its protein is CASSYSIGALNSPLHF.